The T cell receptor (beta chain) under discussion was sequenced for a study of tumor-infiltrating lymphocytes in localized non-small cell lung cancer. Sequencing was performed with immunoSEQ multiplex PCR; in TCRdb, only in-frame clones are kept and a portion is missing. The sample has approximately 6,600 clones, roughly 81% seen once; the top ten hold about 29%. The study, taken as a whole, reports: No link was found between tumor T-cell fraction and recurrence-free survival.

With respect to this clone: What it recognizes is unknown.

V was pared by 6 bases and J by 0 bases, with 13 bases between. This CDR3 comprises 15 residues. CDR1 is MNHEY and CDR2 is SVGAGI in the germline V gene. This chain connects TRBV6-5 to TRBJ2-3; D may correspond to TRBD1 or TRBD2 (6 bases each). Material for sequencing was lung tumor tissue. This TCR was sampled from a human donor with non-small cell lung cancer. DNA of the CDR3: TGTGCCAGCAGGTCCGGGGGCTTCAGCACAGATACGCAGTATTTT. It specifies CASRSGGFSTDTQYF.